Described below is a single TCR beta chain sequence and its context. Its antigen is unknown. The record originates from a study of T cells after posttransplantation cyclophosphamide. Study-wide results and limits: Donor CD8+ memory clones often dominated recipient blood repertoires at later times. Blood and skin or GI T cell repertoires showed limited TRB overlap.

Libraries were prepared by immunoSEQ multiplex PCR; TCRdb keeps only in-frame clonotypes and omits some of them. The table lists some 47,000 clones, 86% of them singletons. Germline CDR1 is SGHTA and CDR2 is FQGTGA. V was clipped by 4 bases and J by 9 bases, with 7 bases between them. There are 11 residues in the CDR3. The chain employs TRBV7-3 and TRBJ2-1, with D possibly matching TRBD2 (6 bases). The receptor was derived from a man aged 25 to 45 with a blood cancer, CMV-positive, and with a related stem cell donor. Sequencing was done on a sample of PBMCs. CDR3 protein: CASSSGGEQFF. In DNA, the CDR3 is TGTGCCAGCAGCTCCGGGGGTGAGCAGTTCTTC.